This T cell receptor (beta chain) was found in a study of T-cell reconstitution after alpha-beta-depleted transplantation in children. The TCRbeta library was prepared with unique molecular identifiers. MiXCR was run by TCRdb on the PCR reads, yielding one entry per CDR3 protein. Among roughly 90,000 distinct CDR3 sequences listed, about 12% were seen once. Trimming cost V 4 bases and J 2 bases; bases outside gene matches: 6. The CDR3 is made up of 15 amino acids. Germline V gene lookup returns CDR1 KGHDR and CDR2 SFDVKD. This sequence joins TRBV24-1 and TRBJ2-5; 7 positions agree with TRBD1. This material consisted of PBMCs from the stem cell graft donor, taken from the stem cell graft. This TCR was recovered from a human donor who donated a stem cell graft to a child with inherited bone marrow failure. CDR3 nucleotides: TGTGCCACCAGTGAGTGGGGACAGAGACAAGAGACCCAGTACTTC. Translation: CATSEWGQRQETQYF.